One and the same sample provided the 8 T cell receptor beta chains below, sequenced in a study of neurological immune-mediated disorders. Each CDR3 protein is one row after TCRdb ran MiXCR on the 5' RACE reads. Of about 58,000 distinct CDR3 sequences detected, 3% to 3.5% appear once; the ten largest clones hold 7.1%. The sequenced material came from PBMCs. These receptors all come from a woman in her fifties or sixties with multiple sclerosis.

This clonotype occurred many times. The chain is built from TRBV6-5 and TRBJ1-5, with 8 bases lining up with TRBD1. The CDR3 runs 15 residues. Germline V CDR1 and CDR2: MNHEY, SVGAGI. Trimming cost V 4 bases and J 3 bases; bases outside gene matches: 5. The CDR3 bases are TGTGCCAGCAGTTCTGGACAGGGTAACAATCAGCCCCAGCATTTT. As protein: CASSSGQGNNQPQHF.

This clonotype was observed many times. The V and J genes are TRBV10-3 and TRBJ1-1, with TRBD1 matching over 12 bases. The CDR3 loop spans 14 amino acids. V trimming: 7 bases; J trimming: 6 bases; junction bases outside the gene matches: 6. The germline V gene encodes CDR1 ENHRY and CDR2 SYGVKD. This CDR3 is CAINRGQGASEAFF. In DNA, the CDR3 is TGTGCCATCAATAGGGGACAGGGGGCCTCTGAAGCTTTCTTT.

The table lists this clonotype with many counts. The CDR3, as DNA: TGCGCCAGCAGCGGCCCGGGGGACAATGAGCAGTTCTTC. Protein product: CASSGPGDNEQFF. The chain is built from TRBV4-3 and TRBJ2-1, with D possibly being TRBD2 (6 bases). Germline V gene data show CDR1 as LGHNA and CDR2 as YSLEER. This CDR3 is built from 13 residues. V gave up 5 bases and J gave up 5 bases, with 10 bases separating them.

This clonotype came up many times. The chain is built from TRBV20-1 and TRBJ2-3; D gene uncertain. This CDR3 has 12 residues. Per the germline V gene, CDR1 is DFQATT and CDR2 is SNEGSKA (reference sequence). For the CDR3, the DNA is TGCACCCGCCCGGGCGGCACAGATACGCAGTATTTT. Translation gives CTRPGGTDTQYF.

This clonotype was recorded many times. The gene calls are TRBV20-1 and TRBJ2-7, with 7 positions matching TRBD2. V lost 2 bases and J lost 2; bases outside the gene matches: 9. Germline values: CDR1 DFQATT, CDR2 SNEGSKA (reference sequence). This CDR3 region has 15 residues. The CDR3 DNA is TGCAGTGCTAGACCCCACGCGGGGGTAACCTACGAGCAGTACTTC. Protein product: CSARPHAGVTYEQYF.

This clonotype was observed at least ten times. The rearrangement links TRBV5-1 to TRBJ2-7, with 7 nucleotides matching TRBD1. V was pared by 4 bases and J by 0 bases, with 4 bases of the junction left unmatched. This CDR3 is built from 14 residues. Germline lookup yields CDR1 SGHRS and CDR2 YFSETQ. DNA of the CDR3: TGCGCCAGCAGCCGAAACAGGGGCTCCTACGAGCAGTACTTC. Translation gives CASSRNRGSYEQYF.

This clonotype appeared many times. The chain links TRBV6-5 to TRBJ2-1; D possibly corresponds to TRBD2 (5 bases). There are 17 residues in the CDR3. The V and J ends lost 0 bases and 3 bases respectively, with 15 bases between them. The germline gives CDR1 MNHEY, CDR2 SVGAGI. The CDR3 is CASSYSSRGSGYNEQFF. The CDR3 DNA reads as TGTGCCAGCAGTTACTCCTCGAGAGGGTCAGGCTACAATGAGCAGTTCTTC.

As concerns this clonotype: A much more abundant neighbour one base away suggests this may be a read error. This chain uses TRBV20-1 with TRBJ2-2; D might be TRBD1 or TRBD2, each matching 5 bases. Germline CDR1 DFQATT, CDR2 SNEGSKA (reference sequence). The CDR3 has 14 amino acids. CDR3 loop: CSATPTGNTGALFF. The CDR3 DNA reads as TGCAGTGCTACTCCCACGGGGAACACCGGGGCGCTGTTTTTT.